The clone carrying this T cell receptor (beta chain) was observed a few times. Its antigen remains unknown. The data originate from a study of T cell responses to AZD1222 COVID-19 vaccine. Study-wide findings and caveats: Close to half of all spike-specific TCRs reportedly target regions of the variants that are unmutated.

This CDR3 contains 13 residues. Trimming took 6 bases from V and 5 from J, leaving 13 bases between them. Here immunoSEQ multiplex PCR was the method, and the copy in TCRdb shows in-frame clones only, minus some. The sample includes 130,000 or so clones, roughly nine tenths seen only once; the top ten take about 7%. The source material was peripheral blood, sampled on day 0 of AZD1222 vaccination. The chain carries TRBV12-3 or TRBV12-4 and TRBJ1-2, with TRBD1 as a possible D gene (6 bases). This TCR derives from an adult in good health. The CDR3 region is CASSLQGRYGYTF. In DNA, the CDR3 is TGTGCCAGCAGCTTACAGGGAAGGTATGGCTACACCTTC.